This T cell receptor beta chain appears in the sequencing data of a study of glioma-infiltrating T cells after dendritic cell vaccination. The immunoSEQ assay amplified TCRB CDR3 from up to 2 ug DNA. Here immunoSEQ multiplex PCR was the method, and the copy in TCRdb shows in-frame clones only, minus some. The repertoire holds roughly 100,000 clones, with more than 80% as singletons. No glioblastoma patient carried an isocitrate dehydrogenase mutation. Germline CDR1 and CDR2: SGHNT and YYREEE (reference sequence). Trimming removed 3 bases from V and 2 bases from J; junction bases left unmatched: 3. The CDR3 covers 16 residues.

The receptor comes from a human donor with glioblastoma. This specimen was blood, taken before dendritic cell vaccination. The rearrangement uses TRBV5-4 and TRBJ2-7; TRBD2 matches at 15 bases. The CDR3 region has the DNA TGTGCCAGCAGCTCGGGGACTAGCGGGAGGCCCTACGAGCAGTACTTC. This codes for CASSSGTSGRPYEQYF. The entire variable domain, with the rest obtained from reference TRBV5-4 and TRBJ2-7, is as follows: ETGVTQSPTHLIKTRGQQVTLRCSSQSGHNTVSWYQQALGQGPQFIFQYYREEENGRGNFPPRFSGLQFPNYSSELNVNALELDDSALYLCASSSGTSGRPYEQYFGPGTRLTVT.